This paragraph reports one T cell receptor beta chain. TCRdb's table, derived via immunoSEQ multiplex PCR, lists solely in-frame clones and lacks some. This sample carries roughly 130,000 clones, around 80% of them seen once, and the ten largest clones take under 2.5%. The data derive from a study of blood T cell repertoires in COVID-19. Germline V gene data show CDR1 as SQVTM and CDR2 as ANQGSEA. Trimming shortened V by 3 bases and J by 6 bases, and 11 bases separated the two germline ends. This CDR3 is 12 amino acids long. The sample comprised peripheral blood. The rearrangement joins TRBV29-1 to TRBJ1-2; D perhaps matches TRBD1 (6 bases). The source is a man in his 70s with acute or convalescent COVID-19. Here the CDR3 DNA reads TGCAGCGTTGATGCCAGGGGAGATGGCTACACCTTC. Residues: CSVDARGDGYTF.